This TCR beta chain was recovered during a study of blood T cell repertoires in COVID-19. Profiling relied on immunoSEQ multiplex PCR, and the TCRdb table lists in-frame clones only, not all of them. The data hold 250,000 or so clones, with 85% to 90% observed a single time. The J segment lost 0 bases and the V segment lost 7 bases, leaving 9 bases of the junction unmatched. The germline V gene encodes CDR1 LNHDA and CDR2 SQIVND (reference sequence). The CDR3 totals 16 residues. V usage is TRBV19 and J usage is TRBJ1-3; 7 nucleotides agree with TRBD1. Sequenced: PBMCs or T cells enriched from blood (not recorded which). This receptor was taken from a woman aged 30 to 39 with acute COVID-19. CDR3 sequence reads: CASNRQGTGSGNTIYF. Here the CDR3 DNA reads TGTGCCAGTAACCGACAGGGTACAGGCTCTGGAAACACCATATATTTT.